The table lists the clone carrying this T cell receptor (beta chain) with many counts. The sample is drawn from a study of regulatory T cells in long-lasting Graves disease. Assembly of TCR beta libraries relied on iRepertoire HTBI primers together with Arm-PCR of CDR3 regions. TCRdb itself ran the multiplex PCR reads through MiXCR, one entry per CDR3 protein. Among 400,000 to 450,000 distinct CDR3 sequences listed, just under 15% were seen once. The time point here: newly diagnosed GD, antithyroid drugs for less than 3 months. PBMC RNA was the source of the TCR library. The same sample was also studied in work on T cells in Graves' hyperthyroidism and ophthalmopathy. That study adds: Diagnostic assessment was based on clinical symptoms, serum thyroxine and TRAb, thyroid ultrasound and orbital computed tomography. HTBI primers were the set used in a first-round RT-PCR of the TCR CDR3.

This TCR was sampled from a woman under 40 with Graves disease. Sequencing was performed on peripheral blood mononuclear cells (PBMCs), taken at new diagnosis, from a patient treated with antithyroid drugs.

The CDR3 is CASADRGLENYEQYF. In DNA, the CDR3 is TGTGCCAGCGCGGACAGGGGGCTTGAAAACTACGAGCAGTACTTC. The rearrangement links TRBV6-1 to TRBJ2-7, with 11 bases lining up with TRBD1. With 8 bases clipped from V and 3 bases from J, the junction kept 9 bases outside the gene matches. CDR3 length: 15 amino acids. CDR1 is MNHNS, CDR2 SASEGT, per germline.